The 29 T cell receptor beta chains in this list originate from one sample, sequenced in a study of cytomegalovirus exposure and HLA in healthy donors. Sequencing used immunoSEQ multiplex PCR; TCRdb keeps in-frame clones, though not all of them. Of 90,000 to 130,000 clones listed, around 82% are singletons. The material sequenced was PBMCs. The receptors were sampled from a young woman in good health and CMV-seronegative.

This chain connects TRBV7-9 to TRBJ2-5; D possibly corresponds to TRBD1 (6 bases). V dropped 1 base and J dropped 5 bases, with 11 bases sitting between them. The germline V gene has CDR1 SEHNR and CDR2 FQNEAQ (reference sequence). CDR3 size: 14 residues. The CDR3 region is CASSLETGSETQYF. The CDR3 DNA is TGTGCCAGCAGCTTAGAAACAGGGTCGGAGACCCAGTACTTC.

The chain uses TRBV20-1 and TRBJ1-2, with D uncertain. CDR1 and CDR2 (germline): DFQATT, SNEGSKA (reference sequence). V lost 3 bases and J 8 bases, leaving 10 bases between the germline ends. The CDR3 contains 11 residues. The CDR3 is CSARPGVGYTF. The CDR3 DNA reads as TGCAGTGCTAGGCCCGGGGTAGGCTACACCTTC.

V usage is TRBV6-5 and J usage is TRBJ2-7, with D perhaps TRBD2 (5 bases). Per the germline V gene, CDR1 is MNHEY and CDR2 is SVGAGI. The V gene lost 10 bases and the J gene lost 0 bases, with 16 bases spanning the gap. The CDR3 sequence is 14 residues long. CDR3 loop: CATEGLESSYEQYF. The DNA of the CDR3 is TGTGCCACCGAAGGACTGGAAAGCTCCTACGAGCAGTACTTC.

The CDR3 spells CASSSTGNQPQHF. CDR3 DNA: TGTGCCAGCAGCTCAACAGGGAATCAGCCCCAGCATTTT. The rearrangement uses TRBV7-2 and TRBJ1-5, with D possibly being TRBD1 (6 bases). Germline V lookup: CDR1 SGHTA, CDR2 FQGNSA. The CDR3 is made up of 13 amino acids. V was clipped by 4 bases and J by 4 bases, with 8 bases between them. Full variable domain (remainder filled in from reference TRBV7-2 and TRBJ1-5): GAGVSQSPSNKVTEKGKDVELRCDPISGHTALYWYRQSLGQGLEFLIYFQGNSAPDKSGLPSDRFSAERTGGSVSTLTIQRTQQEDSAVYLCASSSTGNQPQHFGDGTRLSIL.

J is TRBJ1-1 and V is TRBV25-1; D unresolved. The CDR3 spans 16 residues. Trimming removed 1 base at V and 0 bases at J, with 12 bases between. CDR1 MGHDK and CDR2 SYGVNS come from the germline V gene. This chain's CDR3 is CASSELSGVLNTEAFF. For the CDR3, the DNA is TGTGCCAGCAGTGAATTAAGCGGGGTATTGAACACTGAAGCTTTCTTT.

The gene calls are TRBV6-5 and TRBJ1-5, with D perhaps TRBD1 (5 bases). Trimming removed 5 bases from V and 5 bases from J, with 13 bases in between. This CDR3 contains 14 residues. Germline CDR1 and CDR2: MNHEY and SVGAGI. This CDR3 reads CASSLTESHQPQHF. Written as DNA, the CDR3 is TGTGCCAGCAGTCTGACAGAATCGCATCAGCCCCAGCATTTT.

The genes are TRBV9 and TRBJ2-5; 10 nucleotides agree with TRBD1. J was trimmed by 9 bases and V by 0 bases; bases with no gene match: 8. The germline V gene encodes CDR1 SGDLS and CDR2 YYNGEE. The CDR3 sequence is 15 residues long. The CDR3 sequence: CASSVGTGGIAAQYF. For the CDR3, the DNA is TGTGCCAGCAGCGTAGGGACAGGGGGGATAGCGGCCCAGTACTTC.

The genes are TRBV2 and TRBJ1-2; weak D call: TRBD1 (6 bases). This CDR3 has 13 amino acids. Germline CDR1 is SNHLY and CDR2 is FYNNEI. The V and J ends lost 10 bases and 7 bases respectively, with 19 bases between them. Here the CDR3 reads CATRTDSLFGYTF. In DNA form, the CDR3 reads TGTGCCACCCGGACGGACAGTTTGTTTGGCTACACCTTC. The variable domain in full, with the rest retrieved from reference TRBV2 and TRBJ1-2, is EPEVTQTPSHQVTQMGQEVILRCVPISNHLYFYWYRQILGQKVEFLVSFYNNEISEKSEIFDDQFSVERPDGSNFTLKIRSTKLEDSAMYFCATRTDSLFGYTFGSGTRLTVV.

The V call is TRBV25-1, the J call TRBJ1-1, with D perhaps TRBD1 (5 bases). Germline V gene lookup returns CDR1 MGHDK and CDR2 SYGVNS. Trimming shortened V by 8 bases and J by 5 bases, and 15 bases separated the two germline ends. The CDR3 consists of 13 residues. The CDR3 DNA is TGTGCCAGCCGAGGCGGGGGAGAGACTGAAGCTTTCTTT. It encodes CASRGGGETEAFF.

V and J are TRBV19 and TRBJ2-1; 9 bases map to TRBD1. With 0 bases clipped from V and 5 bases from J, the junction kept 11 bases outside the gene matches. CDR1 and CDR2 (germline): LNHDA, SQIVND (reference sequence). The CDR3 consists of 18 residues. CDR3 nucleotides: TGTGCCAGTAGTATAGAGGGGACAGGGAACCGCCCAGACAATGAGCAGTTCTTC. Its translation: CASSIEGTGNRPDNEQFF.

The chain combines TRBV28 with TRBJ1-2; a possible D gene is TRBD1 (6 bases). The CDR3 length is 14 residues. Germline lookup yields CDR1 MDHEN and CDR2 SYDVKM. The V end was cut by 4 bases, the J end by 5 bases, with 14 bases between. The CDR3 DNA reads TGTGCCAGCAGTTCCCCCTACAGGGATTATGGCTACACCTTC. It is translated as CASSSPYRDYGYTF.

This chain joins TRBV7-3 and TRBJ2-5; D ambiguous. Germline V gene data show CDR1 as SGHTA and CDR2 as FQGTGA. The germline V and J ends were trimmed by 11 bases and 1 base, with 11 bases remaining between them. The CDR3 sequence is 12 residues long. CDR3 sequence (DNA): TGTGCCTCCCTCCTTCCCCAAGAGACCCAGTACTTC. Its translation: CASLLPQETQYF.

The rearrangement uses TRBV30 and TRBJ2-1; 11 bases match TRBD1. The CDR3 has 15 residues. V gave up 2 bases and J gave up 3 bases; unmatched junction bases: 3. CDR1 and CDR2 (germline): GTSNPN, SVGIG (reference sequence). CDR3 sequence reads: CAWSPGQGVYNEQFF. The CDR3 DNA sequence: TGTGCCTGGAGTCCGGGACAGGGGGTCTACAATGAGCAGTTCTTC. Complete variable domain (other parts from reference TRBV30 and TRBJ2-1): SQTIHQWPATLVQPVGSPLSLECTVEGTSNPNLYWYRQAAGRGLQLLFYSVGIGQISSEVPQNLSASRPQDRQFILSSKKLLLSDSGFYLCAWSPGQGVYNEQFFGPGTRLTVL.

The V and J genes are TRBV4-2 and TRBJ1-1, with D possibly matching TRBD1 (5 bases). V lost 5 bases to trimming and J lost 3 bases, with 13 bases between them. CDR3 length: 14 residues. CDR1 and CDR2 (germline): LGHNA, YNFKEQ. CDR3 region: CASSYKGQYTEAFF. The CDR3 DNA sequence: TGTGCCAGCAGCTATAAGGGGCAGTACACTGAAGCTTTCTTT.

The rearrangement uses TRBV7-8 and TRBJ2-7, with a possible D match to TRBD2 (5 bases). Germline V lookup: CDR1 SGHVS, CDR2 FQNEAQ. CDR3 length equals 14 residues. The V and J ends lost 2 bases and 2 bases respectively, with 10 bases between them. CDR3 region: CASSLSHGAYEQYF. The CDR3, as DNA: TGTGCCAGCAGCTTAAGTCACGGGGCCTACGAGCAGTACTTC.

The chain joins TRBV7-3 to TRBJ2-6; 10 positions agree with TRBD1. The CDR3 runs to 20 residues. With 4 bases clipped from V and 1 base from J, the junction kept 13 bases outside the gene matches. Germline loops: CDR1 SGHTA, CDR2 FQGTGA. The DNA for the CDR3 is TGTGCCAGCAGCTCTTCGCGATGGGACAGGGGAGGTTCTGGGGCCAACGTCCTGACTTTC. It translates to CASSSSRWDRGGSGANVLTF. Full variable domain (outside the CDR3, taken from reference TRBV7-3 and TRBJ2-6): GAGVSQTPSNKVTEKGKYVELRCDPISGHTALYWYRQSLGQGPEFLIYFQGTGAADDSGLPNDRFFAVRPEGSVSTLKIQRTERGDSAVYLCASSSSRWDRGGSGANVLTFGAGSRLTVL.

This clone occurred once. The chain carries TRBV10-2 and TRBJ1-2; a possible D gene is TRBD1 (6 bases). This CDR3 has 13 amino acids. V was pared by 2 bases and J by 7 bases, with 11 bases between. Germline CDR1 is WSHSY and CDR2 is SAAADI. This CDR3 reads CASSEGRGFGYTF. The CDR3 nucleotides read TGCGCCAGCAGTGAGGGCAGGGGTTTTGGCTACACCTTC.

V usage is TRBV10-3 and J usage is TRBJ1-4; possibly TRBD1 for D (5 bases). The CDR3 is 14 amino acids. CDR1 and CDR2 (germline): ENHRY, SYGVKD. V was pared by 2 bases and J by 7 bases, with 11 bases between. This CDR3 reads CAISEGQGAEKLFF. CDR3 coding DNA: TGTGCCATCAGTGAGGGGCAGGGCGCTGAAAAACTGTTTTTT.

The chain couples TRBV9 to TRBJ2-2; 8 bases fit TRBD2. Unmatched junction bases numbered 7, after V lost 4 bases and J lost 2 bases. Germline lookup yields CDR1 SGDLS and CDR2 YYNGEE. The CDR3 spans 16 residues. This chain's CDR3 is CASSLYGGANTGELFF. The CDR3 DNA follows: TGTGCCAGCAGCTTATACGGGGGGGCTAACACCGGGGAGCTGTTTTTT.

This clone was recorded only once. The genes are TRBV6-5 and TRBJ1-4; a weak D match, TRBD1 (6 bases). The germline V gene has CDR1 MNHEY and CDR2 SVGAGI. This CDR3 spans 15 amino acids. The V gene lost 6 bases and the J gene lost 3 bases, with 14 bases spanning the gap. The CDR3 loop is CASRRIQGANEKLFF. The CDR3 coding sequence is TGTGCCAGCAGGCGAATACAGGGTGCTAATGAAAAACTGTTTTTT.

This rearrangement joins TRBV27 to TRBJ2-7, with 11 bases matching TRBD2. Trimming took 6 bases from V and 4 from J; bases not matched to a gene: 5. Germline V gene lookup returns CDR1 MNHEY and CDR2 SMNVEV (reference sequence). This CDR3 region has 14 residues. CDR3 in amino acids: CASRPSGGSYEQYF. The CDR3 DNA reads TGTGCCAGCAGACCTAGCGGGGGGTCTTACGAGCAGTACTTC.

The chain links TRBV4-1 to TRBJ2-2, with TRBD2 identical over 9 bases. The CDR3 extends over 14 amino acids. CDR1 MGHRA and CDR2 YSYEKL come from the germline V gene. With 0 bases clipped from V and 16 bases from J, the junction kept 9 bases outside the gene matches. CDR3 bases: TGCGCCAGCAGCCAAGATAGTAGCGGGGGAGGAGGGTTTTTT. It yields the protein CASSQDSSGGGGFF.

The genes are TRBV25-1 and TRBJ2-6, with TRBD1 matching 7 bases. This CDR3 is 16 amino acids long. J lost 0 bases, V lost 10 bases, and 9 bases had no gene match. The germline V gene has CDR1 MGHDK and CDR2 SYGVNS. The CDR3 is CAIQGVSDSGANVLTF. CDR3 DNA: TGTGCCATCCAGGGGGTTTCGGACTCTGGGGCCAACGTCCTGACTTTC.

The rearrangement links TRBV29-1 to TRBJ2-3; 8 bases are shared with TRBD1. The CDR3 length is 14 residues. Germline CDR1 SQVTM, CDR2 ANQGSEA. V trimming: 7 bases; J trimming: 2 bases; junction bases outside the gene matches: 8. CDR3 DNA: TGCAGCGCCGGAGGACAGGGTATCACAGATACGCAGTATTTT. Protein: CSAGGQGITDTQYF.

The V and J genes are TRBV6-1 and TRBJ2-5; D is unclear. The CDR3 contains 14 residues. Trimming shortened V by 8 bases and J by 4 bases, and 17 bases separated the two germline ends. Germline loops: CDR1 MNHNS, CDR2 SASEGT. The chain's CDR3 is CASARGGLGETQYF. The CDR3 DNA follows: TGTGCCAGCGCACGCGGTGGGTTGGGAGAGACCCAGTACTTC.

The chain joins TRBV19 to TRBJ1-2; 9 nucleotides align to TRBD1. J lost 1 base, V lost 6 bases, and 3 bases had no gene match. CDR1 is LNHDA and CDR2 is SQIVND in the germline V gene (reference sequence). This CDR3 is 14 amino acids long. CDR3 residues: CASRLDRGNYGYTF. CDR3 coding DNA: TGTGCCAGTAGATTGGACAGGGGTAACTATGGCTACACCTTC.

The genes are TRBV27 and TRBJ2-4; 8 nucleotides line up with TRBD1. Per the germline V gene, CDR1 is MNHEY and CDR2 is SMNVEV (reference sequence). The CDR3 consists of 15 residues. The V gene end was trimmed by 4 bases and the J gene end by 2 bases; junction bases not matched to a gene: 4. CDR3 loop: CASSYRGFPKNIQYF. CDR3 nucleotide sequence: TGTGCCAGCAGTTACAGGGGGTTTCCCAAAAACATTCAGTACTTC.

The chain joins TRBV30 to TRBJ2-5; 7 nucleotides line up with TRBD2. This CDR3 has 13 amino acids. Germline CDR1 GTSNPN, CDR2 SVGIG (reference sequence). J gave up 6 bases and V 5 bases, and 9 bases lay outside the gene matches. Here the CDR3 DNA reads TGTGCCTGGGACCTAGCGGCCCCAAAGACCCAGTACTTC. Residues: CAWDLAAPKTQYF.

This chain uses TRBV29-1 with TRBJ2-7; possibly TRBD2 for D (6 bases). The CDR3 has 14 residues. V was pared by 4 bases and J by 6 bases, with 19 bases between. CDR1 SQVTM and CDR2 ANQGSEA come from the germline V gene. The CDR3 loop is CSVVEGTPFSEQYF. The CDR3 coding sequence is TGCAGCGTTGTGGAGGGAACCCCATTTTCCGAGCAGTACTTC.